Below are 13 T cell receptor beta chains sequenced from a single sample in a study of PD-L1 blockade in urothelial cancer. Specified time point: pretreatment peripheral blood. Repertoires were generated with immunoSEQ multiplex PCR, while TCRdb's copy carries only in-frame clones and drops some. The sample lists tens of thousands of clones, 84% occurring once. Sequencing was performed on PBMCs, taken around atezolizumab (anti-PD-L1) treatment. These receptors came from a woman between 70 and 85 years old with urothelial cancer.

The J gene is TRBJ2-1, the V gene TRBV4-2; TRBD2 matches at 11 bases. The J segment lost 3 bases and the V segment lost 0 bases, leaving 4 bases of the junction unmatched. Germline CDR1 and CDR2: LGHNA and YNFKEQ. CDR3 length equals 17 residues. CDR3 DNA: TGTGCCAGCAGCCAAGAGCCGGGACTAGCGGACTACAATGAGCAGTTCTTC. Its translation: CASSQEPGLADYNEQFF.

The chain couples TRBV5-1 to TRBJ1-3; no reliable D call. Germline values: CDR1 SGHRS, CDR2 YFSETQ. The ends were cut back, 4 bases at V and 3 bases at J, with 8 bases in the middle. The CDR3 is 13 amino acids. DNA for the CDR3: TGCGCCAGCAGCCCGGGAGGTGGAAACACCATATATTTT. It encodes CASSPGGGNTIYF.

The chain uses TRBV5-1 and TRBJ2-2; 11 bases are a match to TRBD1. Trimming at V came to 6 bases and at J to 6 bases, leaving 13 bases not matched to a gene. The CDR3 covers 17 residues. Germline-derived CDR1 and CDR2 are SGHRS and YFSETQ. CDR3 protein: CASTRSGQGVFSGELFF. The CDR3 DNA reads as TGCGCCAGCACCCGATCGGGACAGGGGGTCTTTTCCGGGGAGCTGTTTTTT.

This rearrangement joins TRBV2 to TRBJ1-3; 12 nucleotides line up with TRBD1. Trimming took 6 bases from V and 8 from J; bases not matched to a gene: 11. Germline V gives CDR1 SNHLY, CDR2 FYNNEI. CDR3 length: 16 residues. The CDR3 DNA reads as TGTGCCAGCAGCGGACCGGGACAGGGGGCGCGGGACACCATATATTTT. As protein: CASSGPGQGARDTIYF.

This chain connects TRBV7-3 to TRBJ2-7; a possible D gene is TRBD2 (5 bases). The CDR3 is made up of 13 amino acids. Trimming left V 1 base short and J 6 bases short, with 10 bases between. From germline, CDR1 is SGHTA and CDR2 FQGTGA. Here the CDR3 reads CASSLSSRGEQYF. Written as DNA, the CDR3 is TGTGCCAGCAGCTTAAGTTCACGGGGCGAGCAGTACTTC.

The chain uses TRBV7-2 and TRBJ1-2; D perhaps matches TRBD1 (6 bases). In germline, CDR1 is SGHTA, CDR2 FQGNSA. There are 15 residues in the CDR3. V was trimmed by 5 bases and J by 3 bases, leaving 16 bases between them. The CDR3 coding sequence is TGTGCCAGCAGCAACCGGGACAAGGGGGACTATGGCTACACCTTC. It codes for CASSNRDKGDYGYTF.

V is TRBV10-2 and J is TRBJ1-6; D might be TRBD1 (6 bases). Germline CDR1 reads WSHSY; CDR2 reads SAAADI. Trimming removed 3 bases at V and 13 bases at J, with 19 bases between. CDR3 length: 15 residues. CDR3 nucleotide sequence: TGCGCCAGCAGTGACAGGGGCCCCCGAGAAGATCCCCTCCACTTT. Amino acids: CASSDRGPREDPLHF.

This clone has a single count. The CDR3 region has the DNA TGCGCCAGCAGCTTGGGGGGCCCTTCAGAGACCCAGTACTTC. Its protein product is CASSLGGPSETQYF. This sequence joins TRBV5-1 and TRBJ2-5; D is perhaps TRBD1 (5 bases). Trimming took 0 bases from V and 4 from J, leaving 10 bases between them. CDR1 SGHRS and CDR2 YFSETQ come from the germline V gene. The CDR3 is 14 residues long. The full variable domain, with the rest looked up from reference TRBV5-1 and TRBJ2-5, is KAGVTQTPRYLIKTRGQQVTLSCSPISGHRSVSWYQQTPGQGLQFLFEYFSETQRNKGNFPGRFSGRQFSNSRSEMNVSTLELGDSALYLCASSLGGPSETQYFGPGTRLLVL.

V is TRBV7-2 and J is TRBJ1-1; unclear D gene. Germline V gene lookup returns CDR1 SGHTA and CDR2 FQGNSA. The CDR3 loop spans 13 amino acids. V lost 4 bases and J lost 1, with 7 bases in between. CDR3 protein: CASSSFGNTEAFF. The CDR3 DNA is TGTGCCAGCAGCTCCTTCGGGAACACTGAAGCTTTCTTT.

This chain joins TRBV10-3 and TRBJ1-5; maybe TRBD1 (6 bases). The V and J ends lost 5 bases and 4 bases respectively, with 9 bases between them. The V gene's germline CDR1 is ENHRY and CDR2 SYGVKD. The CDR3 consists of 13 residues. CDR3 loop: CAISTTGNQPQHF. In DNA, the CDR3 is TGTGCCATCAGTACCACAGGGAATCAGCCCCAGCATTTT.

The J gene is TRBJ1-1, the V gene TRBV27; 8 nucleotides line up with TRBD1. V lost 5 bases and J lost 4; bases outside the gene matches: 9. This CDR3 has 15 amino acids. Germline loops: CDR1 MNHEY, CDR2 SMNVEV (reference sequence). DNA for the CDR3: TGTGCCAGCAGTCGAAGACAGGGGTTGGGCACTGAAGCTTTCTTT. Protein product: CASSRRQGLGTEAFF.

The chain has TRBV23-1 and TRBJ2-2; 7 positions agree with TRBD1. TRBV23-1 is treated as an ORF (open reading frame) with a function not yet certain. Trimming cost V 2 bases and J 3 bases; bases outside gene matches: 3. CDR3 size: 15 residues. CDR3 nucleotide sequence: TGCGCCAGCAGTCAACCCAGGGGGTACACCGGGGAGCTGTTTTTT. It encodes CASSQPRGYTGELFF.

The rearrangement joins TRBV30 to TRBJ2-2; 9 bases map to TRBD2. V lost 1 base and J lost 1; bases outside the gene matches: 22. This CDR3 spans 22 amino acids. Germline V gene lookup returns CDR1 GTSNPN and CDR2 SVGIG (reference sequence). CDR3 in DNA: TGTGCCTGGAGTGGGGGAGTCCCCCTTTATCTAGCGGGACCCCGGAACACCGGGGAGCTGTTTTTT. The encoded protein is CAWSGGVPLYLAGPRNTGELFF. Together with reference TRBV30 and TRBJ2-2, the CDR3 gives the full variable domain: SQTIHQWPATLVQPVGSPLSLECTVEGTSNPNLYWYRQAAGRGLQLLFYSVGIGQISSEVPQNLSASRPQDRQFILSSKKLLLSDSGFYLCAWSGGVPLYLAGPRNTGELFFGEGSRLTVL.